This TCR beta chain comes out of a study of T cells after yellow fever vaccination. The wider study: Preparing low-cell-number fractions relied on SMART-Seq v4 Ultra Low Input.

There are 15 residues in the CDR3. The germline V gene encodes CDR1 DFQATT and CDR2 SNEGSKA (reference sequence). V gave up 0 bases and J gave up 6 bases; unmatched junction bases: 8. 5'RACE template switching added a universal primer site and UMIs to TCR cDNA. TCRdb re-called the 5' RACE reads through MiXCR, storing one row per CDR3 protein. This table holds approximately 120,000 distinct CDR3 sequences, 15% found once. This TCR derives from a man younger than 30 who received the YFV17D yellow fever vaccine. This chain connects TRBV20-1 to TRBJ2-1, with 7 positions matching TRBD1. Material: CD8+ T cells sorted from PBMCs, obtained 5 days after the yellow fever booster vaccination. The CDR3 reads CSARDPETGPNEQFF. The CDR3 DNA is TGCAGTGCTAGAGATCCAGAGACAGGGCCCAATGAGCAGTTCTTC.